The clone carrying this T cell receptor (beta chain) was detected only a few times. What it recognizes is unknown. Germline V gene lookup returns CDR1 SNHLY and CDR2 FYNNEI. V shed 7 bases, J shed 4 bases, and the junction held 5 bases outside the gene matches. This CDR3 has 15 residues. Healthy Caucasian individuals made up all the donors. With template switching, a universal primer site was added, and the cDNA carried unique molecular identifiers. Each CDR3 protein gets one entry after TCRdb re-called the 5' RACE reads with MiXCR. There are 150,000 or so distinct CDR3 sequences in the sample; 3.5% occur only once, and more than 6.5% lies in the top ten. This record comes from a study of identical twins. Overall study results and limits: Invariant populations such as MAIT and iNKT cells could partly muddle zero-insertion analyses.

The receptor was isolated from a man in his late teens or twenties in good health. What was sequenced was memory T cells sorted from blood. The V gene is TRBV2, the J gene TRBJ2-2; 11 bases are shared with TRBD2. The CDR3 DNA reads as TGTGCCAGCACCAAGGGACTAGCGGTCACCGGGGAGCTGTTTTTT. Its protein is CASTKGLAVTGELFF.